The source of this TCR beta chain is a study of cytomegalovirus exposure and HLA in healthy donors. A note on this clone: Its matching antigen is unknown.

Trimming took 1 base from V and 0 from J; bases not matched to a gene: 11. The CDR3 is made up of 18 amino acids. CDR1 and CDR2 from the germline V gene are SGHAT and FQNNGV. Study-wide findings and caveats: Apparent HLA restriction characterized most CMV-associated TCR beta chains in a later analysis. Accurate predictions that matched the HLA-A and HLA-B alleles of most subjects were reportedly made from TCR beta sequences. Most observed TCR sequences were rare, whereas some public TCRs were detected in many donors. The classifier reportedly diagnosed cytomegalovirus status with high specificity and sensitivity.

Use of 60 Vbeta and 13 Jbeta primers characterized the PCR. Generated by immunoSEQ multiplex PCR, the TCRdb table keeps only in-frame clones and is missing some. The sample includes more than 95,000 clones, about 80% of them seen just once. The V and J genes are TRBV11-2 and TRBJ1-2; 7 bases map to TRBD1. Sequenced: PBMCs. This TCR derives from a woman aged 45-65 years in good health and CMV-seropositive. This CDR3 reads CASSLVKGGRETNYGYTF. The CDR3 DNA is TGTGCCAGCAGCTTAGTTAAAGGGGGCAGGGAGACTAACTATGGCTACACCTTC.